These 17 T cell receptor beta chains were sequenced from one sample in a study of memory CD4+ T cells and cytomegalovirus serostatus. Produced via immunoSEQ multiplex PCR; TCRdb's table is partial and in-frame only. The sample consists of approximately 61,000 clones, around 86% of them appearing once. Single viable CD3+CD4+CD8-CD45RO+ cells were sorted as the memory CD4+ T cells. The specimen was memory CD4+ T cells from blood. These receptors were taken from an adult in good health and CMV-seronegative.

The gene calls are TRBV18 and TRBJ1-2; 9 nucleotides agree with TRBD1. This CDR3 is built from 15 residues. Germline V lookup: CDR1 KGHSH, CDR2 LQKENI. J gave up 5 bases and V 2 bases, and 6 bases lay outside the gene matches. CDR3 coding DNA: TGTGCCAGCTCACCAACGGGACAGGGAGGGTATGGCTACACCTTC. Its protein is CASSPTGQGGYGYTF.

CDR3 DNA: TGCGCCAGCAGCTTGGTCCAGAGCGTTGAGGGCCTCTCCTACGAGCAGTACTTC. It encodes CASSLVQSVEGLSYEQYF. The V and J genes are TRBV5-1 and TRBJ2-7, with D possibly matching TRBD2 (5 bases). This CDR3 comprises 18 residues. The germline V gene has CDR1 SGHRS and CDR2 YFSETQ. V was pared by 0 bases and J by 0 bases, with 19 bases between.

This clone has a handful of counts. The genes are TRBV2 and TRBJ1-1; D might be TRBD1 (5 bases). Trimming took 2 bases from V and 4 from J, leaving 11 bases between them. CDR1 and CDR2 (germline): SNHLY, FYNNEI. The CDR3 is 14 residues long. The CDR3 loop reads CASSELGESTEAFF. The CDR3, as DNA: TGTGCCAGCAGTGAATTGGGGGAGAGCACTGAAGCTTTCTTT.

The gene calls are TRBV5-6 and TRBJ1-2, with D possibly matching TRBD1 (6 bases). The V end lost 4 bases, the J end lost 1 base, and 11 bases lay between the germline ends. Germline loops: CDR1 SGHDT, CDR2 YYEEEE. The CDR3 contains 14 residues. The CDR3 nucleotides are TGTGCCAGCAGCGCGGACAGCAGTAACTATGGCTACACCTTC. This codes for CASSADSSNYGYTF.

Only one count was recorded for this clone. The CDR3 region is CASSPSGQPQHF. For the CDR3, the DNA is TGTGCCAGCAGCCCTAGTGGGCAGCCCCAGCATTTT. The J gene is TRBJ1-5, the V gene TRBV7-8, with D unclear. Trimming took off 5 bases at V and 7 bases at J, with 9 bases between the two ends. The CDR3 has 12 amino acids. CDR1 and CDR2 (germline): SGHVS, FQNEAQ.

V gene TRBV15 combines with J gene TRBJ1-4; 8 bases fit TRBD1. Germline V CDR1 and CDR2: LNHNV, YYDKDF (reference sequence). Germline trimming cut 0 bases from V and 4 bases from J; bases unmatched to any gene: 4. The CDR3 runs to 16 residues. The CDR3 is CATSRDLGQDNEKLFF. The CDR3 region has the DNA TGTGCCACCAGCAGAGATTTGGGACAGGATAATGAAAAACTGTTTTTT.

This chain uses TRBV19 with TRBJ1-6; 7 bases match TRBD1. With 8 bases clipped from V and 8 bases from J, the junction kept 12 bases outside the gene matches. There are 15 residues in the CDR3. Germline lookup yields CDR1 LNHDA and CDR2 SQIVND (reference sequence). The CDR3 DNA follows: TGTGCCAGTTCTTCGAGGGGGCCCGGCGATTCACCCCTCCACTTT. It codes for CASSSRGPGDSPLHF.

The chain recombines TRBV5-1 with TRBJ2-7; tentatively, D is TRBD1 (6 bases). The CDR3 runs to 14 residues. Germline CDR1 SGHRS, CDR2 YFSETQ. Trimming took 0 bases from V and 5 from J, leaving 12 bases between them. The CDR3 DNA reads TGCGCCAGCAGCTTGGGAGGGGACACCGACGAGCAGTACTTC. Its protein product is CASSLGGDTDEQYF. The variable domain in full, completed from reference TRBV5-1 and TRBJ2-7, reads KAGVTQTPRYLIKTRGQQVTLSCSPISGHRSVSWYQQTPGQGLQFLFEYFSETQRNKGNFPGRFSGRQFSNSRSEMNVSTLELGDSALYLCASSLGGDTDEQYFGPGTRLTVT.

The V gene is TRBV29-1, the J gene TRBJ1-1; D remains ambiguous. Looked up from germline, CDR1 is SQVTM and CDR2 is ANQGSEA. CDR3 length: 12 residues. Trimming removed 1 base from V and 1 base from J, with 4 bases in between. The CDR3 protein is CSVEGPNTEAFF. In DNA, the CDR3 is TGCAGCGTTGAAGGCCCGAACACTGAAGCTTTCTTT.

This clone was found once. This chain uses TRBV30 with TRBJ1-3, with TRBD1 identical over 7 bases. Germline values: CDR1 GTSNPN, CDR2 SVGIG (reference sequence). The trim removed 4 bases at V and 0 bases at J, leaving 0 bases unmatched. The CDR3 is made up of 13 amino acids. The CDR3 DNA sequence: TGTGCCTGGAACAGGGGCTCTGGAAACACCATATATTTT. This encodes CAWNRGSGNTIYF.

This chain uses TRBV7-3 with TRBJ1-2; D is undetermined. Trimming removed 2 bases from V and 3 bases from J, with 7 bases in between. The CDR3 runs 13 residues. Germline assignment: CDR1 SGHTA and CDR2 FQGTGA. The CDR3 bases are TGTGCCAGCAGCTTAGTTCCGGACTATGGCTACACCTTC. Translating it yields CASSLVPDYGYTF.

This chain links TRBV7-8 with TRBJ2-1, with TRBD2 matching over 8 bases. Germline trimming cut 4 bases from V and 6 bases from J; bases unmatched to any gene: 8. CDR1 SGHVS and CDR2 FQNEAQ come from the germline V gene. The CDR3 consists of 15 residues. The CDR3 DNA follows: TGTGCCAGCAGCTCCGATAGCGGGGCGTCCAATGAGCAGTTCTTC. Residues: CASSSDSGASNEQFF.

This chain connects TRBV9 to TRBJ1-2; no reliable D call. The V gene lost 0 bases and the J gene lost 4 bases, with 10 bases spanning the gap. Per germline, CDR1 SGDLS and CDR2 YYNGEE. The CDR3 extends over 14 amino acids. This chain's CDR3 is CASSVALGVYGYTF. The CDR3 DNA sequence: TGTGCCAGCAGCGTAGCTTTGGGAGTCTATGGCTACACCTTC.

The chain links TRBV5-1 to TRBJ1-3; D not resolved. The CDR3 has 15 amino acids. Trimming took off 4 bases at V and 0 bases at J, with 11 bases between the two ends. CDR1 is SGHRS, CDR2 YFSETQ, per germline. The CDR3 here is CASSATASSGNTIYF. CDR3 in DNA: TGCGCCAGCAGCGCAACAGCTTCCTCTGGAAACACCATATATTTT.

The chain employs TRBV12-5 and TRBJ2-3; TRBD2 aligns across 8 bases. Germline values: CDR1 LGHNT, CDR2 FRNRAP. CDR3 size: 15 residues. The junction had 5 bases not matched to a gene; V was cut back by 5 bases and J by 1 base. The CDR3 here is CASGAGRGGTDTQYF. In nucleotides, the CDR3 is TGTGCTAGTGGTGCCGGGCGGGGGGGCACAGATACGCAGTATTTT. The variable domain in full, with the rest retrieved from reference TRBV12-5 and TRBJ2-3, is DARVTQTPRHKVTEMGQEVTMRCQPILGHNTVFWYRQTMMQGLELLAYFRNRAPLDDSGMPKDRFSAEMPDATLATLKIQPSEPRDSAVYFCASGAGRGGTDTQYFGPGTRLTVL.

This clone was counted a few times. The chain carries TRBV5-3 and TRBJ2-5; the match to TRBD2 covers 8 bases. TRBV5-3 belongs to the ORF category, with a function that is uncertain. This CDR3 region has 13 residues. Unmatched junction bases numbered 4, after V lost 2 bases and J lost 7 bases. Written as DNA, the CDR3 is TGTGCCAGAAGCTTCGCGGGGGGCTGGACCCAGTACTTC. It yields the protein CARSFAGGWTQYF.

This chain joins TRBV6-6 and TRBJ1-3; D unresolved. The V end was cut by 2 bases, the J end by 7 bases, with 3 bases between. This CDR3 is 11 amino acids long. Germline CDR1 is MNHNY and CDR2 is SVGAGI (reference sequence). CDR3 in amino acids: CASSYQNTIYF. The CDR3, as DNA: TGTGCCAGCAGTTACCAGAACACCATATATTTT.